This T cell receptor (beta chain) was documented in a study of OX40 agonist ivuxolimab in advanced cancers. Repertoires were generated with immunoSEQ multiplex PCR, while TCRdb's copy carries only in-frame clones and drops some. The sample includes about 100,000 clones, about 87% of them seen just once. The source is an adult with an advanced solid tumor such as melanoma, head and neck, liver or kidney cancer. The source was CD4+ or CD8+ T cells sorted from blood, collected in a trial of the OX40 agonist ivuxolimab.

Here the CDR3 DNA reads TGTGCCAGCAGCCCTTTGGGGGGAGAGACCCAGTACTTC. Its protein is CASSPLGGETQYF. The chain employs TRBV14 and TRBJ2-5; D perhaps matches TRBD2 (6 bases). The CDR3 is made up of 13 amino acids. Germline values: CDR1 SGHDN, CDR2 FVKESK. V lost 4 bases and J 4 bases, leaving 10 bases between the germline ends.